These 11 T cell receptor beta chains came from one sample sequenced in a study of T cells in women clearing cervical HPV infection (dated by TCRdb to the late 2010s). Library prep was done by the immunoSEQ multiplex PCR assay. The immuneACCESS repertoire file appears here via TCRdb, limited to in-frame rearrangements. These files lack a portion of the clones; in checked studies, under half of the deficit traces to unresolved V genes, and the cause of the others is not known. This sample's listing comprises over 30,000 clones. About 1.7% of the sample lies in the top ten. What was sequenced was blood buffy coat. These receptors were taken from a woman aged 18 to 75 with a cervical HPV16 infection that either progressed to CIN3+ or cleared (not recorded which).

A word on this clone: The observed sequence ends 3 residues before the CDR3 terminus, with the missing tail filled in from the germline J gene. The chain couples TRBV7-4 to TRBJ1-4; D may be TRBD1 (6 bases). Germline loops: CDR1 SGHVT, CDR2 SQSDAQ. The CDR3 contains 17 residues. Trimming pared 2 bases from V and 4 bases from J, leaving 17 bases between. The sequenced CDR3 bases are TGTGCCAGCAGCTTACTGGGGCAGGGGCAGGGTAATGAAAAA. Translating gives CASSLLGQGQGNEK. The whole CDR3 protein reads CASSLLGQGQGNEKLFF.

For this clone: The read ends 3 residues early relative to the CDR3; the germline J gene fills the gap. The chain is built from TRBV29-1 and TRBJ1-5; D is uncertain. Germline V gene sequence: CDR1 SQVTM, CDR2 ANQGSEA. This CDR3 contains 13 residues. Trimming took off 4 bases at V and 3 bases at J, with 10 bases between the two ends. Partial CDR3 DNA: TGCAGCGTTGCGGCGGCCTTCAATCAGCCC. Its translation: CSVAAAFNQP. Given in full, the CDR3 is CSVAAAFNQPQHF.

About this clone itself: At one end, the junction sequence differs from germline, possibly due to a read error. The read terminates 3 residues ahead of where the CDR3 ends, so the germline J gene completes it. The same CDR3 is also encoded by other DNA sequences in this sample. The chain has TRBV20-1 and TRBJ1-6; 7 bases fit TRBD1. Germline assignment: CDR1 DFQATT and CDR2 SNEGSKA (reference sequence). The CDR3 contains 16 residues. Incomplete CDR3 DNA: TGCAGTGCTTGGGCCCCGACAGGGTTTGACAATTCGCCC. Translating gives CSAWAPTGFDNSP. The entire CDR3 reads CSAWAPTGFDNSPLHF.

In regard to this clone: The read falls 3 residues short of the CDR3 end, and the missing part is taken from the germline J gene. The chain combines TRBV19 with TRBJ1-3, with TRBD1 matching 8 bases. This CDR3 contains 18 residues. Germline loops: CDR1 LNHDA, CDR2 SQIVND (reference sequence). The CDR3 loop reads CASSITRTGLSSGNAIYF. The sequenced part of the CDR3 DNA is TGTGCCAGTAGTATAACGCGGACAGGGCTCAGCTCTGGAAACGCA.

Notes on this clone: The read halts 3 residues ahead of the CDR3 end, with the missing end drawn from the germline J gene. The rearrangement links TRBV23-1 to TRBJ2-7; unclear D gene. TRBV23-1 is labeled an ORF, and its function is uncertain. V lost 2 bases and J 2 bases, leaving 7 bases between the germline ends. CDR3 length equals 13 residues. CDR3 in amino acids: CASSQRHPYEQYF. The CDR3 DNA, read in part, is TGCGCCAGCAGTCAAAGGCACCCCTACGAG.

Concerning this clone itself: The CDR3 is cut off 3 residues early in the read; its end comes from the germline J gene. This sequence joins TRBV2 and TRBJ2-2, with 9 bases fitting TRBD1. The CDR3 length is 16 residues. CDR1 is SNHLY, CDR2 FYNNEI, per germline. CDR3 DNA (partial): TGTGCCAGCAGCGCCCGGACAGGGGTAGGGGAGTCACCG. It codes for CASSARTGVGESP. The whole CDR3 protein reads CASSARTGVGESPLFF. The variable domain in full, with the rest retrieved from reference TRBV2 and TRBJ2-2, is EPEVTQTPSHQVTQMGQEVILRCVPISNHLYFYWYRQILGQKVEFLVSFYNNEISEKSEIFDDQFSVERPDGSNFTLKIRSTKLEDSAMYFCASSARTGVGESPLFFGEGSRLTVL.

Concerning this clone itself: The CDR3 end falls 3 residues outside the read, so it is completed with the germline J gene. The rearrangement joins TRBV6-2 or TRBV6-3 to TRBJ1-4, with D maybe TRBD1 (5 bases). This CDR3 contains 14 residues. In germline, CDR1 is MNHEY, CDR2 SVGEGT. The CDR3 DNA, read in part, is TGTGCCAGCAGTTACCGGATGAGGGGTTCACCA. Its translation: CASSYRMRGSP. The full CDR3 protein is CASSYRMRGSPLFF.

Concerning this clone itself: With the read ending 3 residues before the CDR3 end, the germline J gene is used to fill in that end. The V call is TRBV20-1, the J call TRBJ2-2; 11 nucleotides agree with TRBD2. J gave up 4 bases and V 1 base, and 5 bases lay outside the gene matches. This CDR3 comprises 16 residues. Germline V gives CDR1 DFQATT, CDR2 SNEGSKA (reference sequence). This chain's CDR3 is CSARAGLAGITGELFF. CDR3 bases read: TGCAGTGCTAGAGCCGGACTAGCGGGTATCACCGGGGAG.

In the case of this clone: The CDR3 end is not reached by the read, which stops 3 residues before it; the germline J gene fills it in. The rearrangement links TRBV7-2 to TRBJ1-2, with D maybe TRBD1 (5 bases). The CDR3 is 14 residues long. Trimming left V 2 bases short and J 5 bases short, with 12 bases between. The germline CDR1 and CDR2 sequences are SGHTA and FQGNSA. The CDR3 DNA, read in part, is TGTGCCAGCAGCTTAATAACGGGGGGTTATGGC. Translating it yields CASSLITGGYG. The complete CDR3 sequence is CASSLITGGYGYTF.

Worth noting for this clone: The sequence runs out 3 residues before the end of the CDR3; the remainder is reconstructed from the germline J gene. J is TRBJ2-1 and V is TRBV6-1, with 7 nucleotides matching TRBD1. There are 14 residues in the CDR3. V lost 3 bases, J lost 6 bases, and 5 bases stayed unmatched. Germline assignment: CDR1 MNHNS and CDR2 SASEGT. Incomplete CDR3 DNA: TGTGCCAGCAGTGATGGGACAGCCGTCAATGAG. This codes for CASSDGTAVNE. The full CDR3 protein reads CASSDGTAVNEQFF.

Details on this clone: The CDR3 extends 3 residues past the end of the read, so its final part is completed from the germline J gene. This chain joins TRBV20-1 and TRBJ2-5; TRBD1 matches at 8 bases. The CDR3 has 15 amino acids. V was clipped by 1 base and J by 5 bases; unmatched bases: 9. The germline V gene encodes CDR1 DFQATT and CDR2 SNEGSKA (reference sequence). Incomplete CDR3 DNA: TGCAGTGCTAGAGGACACAGGGGGGATCTGGAGACC. The encoded protein is CSARGHRGDLET. The CDR3, in full, reads CSARGHRGDLETQYF.